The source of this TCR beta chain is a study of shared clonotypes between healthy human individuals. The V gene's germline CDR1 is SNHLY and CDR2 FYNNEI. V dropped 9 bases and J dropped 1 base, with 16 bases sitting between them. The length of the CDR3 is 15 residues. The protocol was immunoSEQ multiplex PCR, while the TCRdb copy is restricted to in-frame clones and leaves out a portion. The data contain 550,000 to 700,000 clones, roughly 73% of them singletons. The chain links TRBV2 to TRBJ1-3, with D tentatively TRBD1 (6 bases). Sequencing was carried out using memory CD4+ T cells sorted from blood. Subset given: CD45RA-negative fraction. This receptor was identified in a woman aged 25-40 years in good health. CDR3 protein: CARGAGSYSGNTIYF. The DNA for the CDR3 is TGTGCCAGGGGGGCCGGGAGTTATTCTGGAAACACCATATATTTT.